A single sample is the source of the 30 T cell receptor beta chains below, sequenced in a study of blood T cell repertoires in COVID-19. Produced via immunoSEQ multiplex PCR; TCRdb's table is partial and in-frame only. The profile covers about 230,000 clones, with approximately 80% appearing a single time and around 6.8% taken by the ten largest. The material sequenced was peripheral blood. All receptors come from a woman between 50 and 59 years old with acute or convalescent COVID-19.

The chain employs TRBV5-1 and TRBJ2-7; no clear D gene. The V gene lost 0 bases and the J gene lost 2 bases, with 9 bases spanning the gap. Germline CDR1 is SGHRS and CDR2 is YFSETQ. The CDR3 is 14 residues long. The CDR3 bases are TGCGCCAGCAGCTTGGGAACCGACACCTACGAGCAGTACTTC. Protein sequence: CASSLGTDTYEQYF.

This sequence joins TRBV9 and TRBJ2-7, with D maybe TRBD1 (6 bases). Per germline, CDR1 SGDLS and CDR2 YYNGEE. V was clipped by 4 bases and J by 1 base, with 12 bases between them. The CDR3 is 14 amino acids. CDR3 in DNA: TGTGCCAGCAGCCACAGACAGGAGTCCTACGAGCAGTACTTC. It is translated as CASSHRQESYEQYF.

The V gene is TRBV28, the J gene TRBJ2-7; no clear D. Looked up from germline, CDR1 is MDHEN and CDR2 is SYDVKM. The CDR3 runs 12 residues. Trimming shortened V by 2 bases and J by 4 bases, and 6 bases separated the two germline ends. The CDR3 loop is CASSLTVYEQYF. CDR3 bases: TGTGCCAGCAGTTTAACTGTGTACGAGCAGTACTTC.

The rearrangement uses TRBV6-1 and TRBJ2-5, with TRBD2 as a possible D gene (6 bases). V was clipped by 3 bases and J by 5 bases, with 13 bases between them. The CDR3 covers 14 residues. The germline V gene encodes CDR1 MNHNS and CDR2 SASEGT. CDR3 nucleotide sequence: TGTGCCAGCAGTGAGGGACTTGGTAGGGAGACCCAGTACTTC. Translation: CASSEGLGRETQYF.

The rearrangement links TRBV27 to TRBJ2-2; 7 bases match TRBD1. The CDR3 runs 18 residues. J was trimmed by 5 bases and V by 5 bases; bases with no gene match: 17. The germline V gene has CDR1 MNHEY and CDR2 SMNVEV (reference sequence). The CDR3 region has the DNA TGTGCCAGCAGTCCAACCCCCGACAGGGCGGGCGGGACCGGGGAGCTGTTTTTT. This sequence encodes CASSPTPDRAGGTGELFF.

A single count supports this clone. The chain combines TRBV28 with TRBJ1-6, with D possibly matching TRBD1 (5 bases). Trimming removed 4 bases from V and 9 bases from J, with 13 bases in between. Germline loops: CDR1 MDHEN, CDR2 SYDVKM. The CDR3 consists of 14 residues. CDR3 nucleotides: TGTGCCAGCAGTTATCGGGGGGACGGTTCACCCCTCCACTTT. Translated: CASSYRGDGSPLHF. The variable domain in full, completed from reference TRBV28 and TRBJ1-6, reads DVKVTQSSRYLVKRTGEKVFLECVQDMDHENMFWYRQDPGLGLRLIYFSYDVKMKEKGDIPEGYSVSREKKERFSLILESASTNQTSMYLCASSYRGDGSPLHFGNGTRLTVT.

V and J are TRBV11-2 and TRBJ1-5, with TRBD1 matching 11 bases. Germline CDR1 and CDR2: SGHAT and FQNNGV. This CDR3 is 16 amino acids long. V gave up 4 bases and J gave up 6 bases; unmatched junction bases: 8. CDR3: CASSWDRGIIPQPQHF. The CDR3 DNA reads TGTGCCAGCAGCTGGGACAGGGGGATCATTCCTCAGCCCCAGCATTTT.

The chain is built from TRBV2 and TRBJ1-2; no reliable D call. This CDR3 is 13 amino acids long. V lost 6 bases and J 4 bases, leaving 12 bases between the germline ends. Germline loops: CDR1 SNHLY, CDR2 FYNNEI. CDR3 loop: CASRVPGGYGYTF. The CDR3 nucleotides read TGTGCCAGCAGGGTCCCTGGCGGCTATGGCTACACCTTC.

This chain uses TRBV7-3 with TRBJ1-1, with D uncertain. Germline V CDR1 and CDR2: SGHTA, FQGTGA. CDR3 length equals 17 residues. Trimming stripped 1 base from V and 2 bases from J, with 17 bases between. The CDR3 protein is CASSLSPVGDRNTEAFF. The CDR3 DNA sequence: TGTGCCAGCAGCTTAAGCCCCGTCGGAGATCGAAACACTGAAGCTTTCTTT.

The V gene is TRBV5-4, the J gene TRBJ2-3; 10 nucleotides agree with TRBD2. Germline V lookup: CDR1 SGHNT, CDR2 YYREEE (reference sequence). CDR3 size: 14 residues. J gave up 4 bases and V 3 bases, and 2 bases lay outside the gene matches. CDR3 nucleotide sequence: TGTGCCAGCAGCTCAGCGGGGGGGCCAGATACGCAGTATTTT. Encoded protein: CASSSAGGPDTQYF.

The chain is built from TRBV21-1 and TRBJ1-2; the table's D call of TRBD1 was not tested on the DNA. TRBV21-1 is annotated as a pseudogene. This CDR3 region has 14 residues. The CDR3 DNA reads as TGTGCCAGCAGCAAAGCGCGACAGGGAGGTGGCTACACCTTC. Its protein is CASSKARQGGGYTF.

This chain links TRBV19 with TRBJ2-7; D is ambiguous. Trimming pared 6 bases from V and 4 bases from J, leaving 4 bases between. Per the germline V gene, CDR1 is LNHDA and CDR2 is SQIVND (reference sequence). CDR3 length: 10 residues. The CDR3 coding sequence is TGTGCCAGTAGCCCATACGAGCAGTACTTC. Protein: CASSPYEQYF.

The V call is TRBV5-6, the J call TRBJ2-1, with 8 nucleotides matching TRBD2. Germline V gives CDR1 SGHDT, CDR2 YYEEEE. The V segment lost 0 bases and the J segment 6 bases; nucleotides outside the gene matches: 11. The CDR3 runs 17 residues. The CDR3 DNA follows: TGTGCCAGCAGCTTGGCTCGGTCGGGACTAGGGTTCAATGAGCAGTTCTTC. Its protein is CASSLARSGLGFNEQFF.

The rearrangement uses TRBV5-4 and TRBJ1-1; 8 positions match TRBD1. CDR3 length equals 16 residues. The germline CDR1 and CDR2 sequences are SGHNT and YYREEE (reference sequence). V trimming: 4 bases; J trimming: 6 bases; junction bases outside the gene matches: 14. CDR3 nucleotides: TGTGCCAGCAGCGACAGGACAGGGTCAGACCATGCTGAAGCTTTCTTT. It encodes CASSDRTGSDHAEAFF. Combining the CDR3 with reference TRBV5-4 and TRBJ1-1 gives the whole variable domain ETGVTQSPTHLIKTRGQQVTLRCSSQSGHNTVSWYQQALGQGPQFIFQYYREEENGRGNFPPRFSGLQFPNYSSELNVNALELDDSALYLCASSDRTGSDHAEAFFGQGTRLTVV.

This clone was detected only once. The chain is built from TRBV3-1 (or the pseudogene TRBV3-2) and TRBJ2-7; tentatively, D is TRBD2 (6 bases). Germline V CDR1 and CDR2: LGHDT, YNNKEL (reference sequence). The V and J ends lost 0 bases and 4 bases respectively, with 10 bases between them. This CDR3 has 14 amino acids. The DNA for the CDR3 is TGTGCCAGCAGCCAAGAGGCTAGCGCGTACGAGCAGTACTTC. Protein sequence: CASSQEASAYEQYF.

J is TRBJ2-3 and V is TRBV29-1; 7 bases align to TRBD1. This CDR3 spans 13 amino acids. The germline V gene has CDR1 SQVTM and CDR2 ANQGSEA. V lost 2 bases to trimming and J lost 4 bases; unmatched junction nucleotides: 3. The CDR3 DNA reads as TGCAGCGTTGAAACGGACAGGCCAGATACGCAGTATTTT. Its translation is CSVETDRPDTQYF.

The V and J genes are TRBV19 and TRBJ2-7; D is perhaps TRBD1 (5 bases). Deletions cut 1 base from V and 0 bases from J, with 16 bases between. Germline CDR1 and CDR2: LNHDA and SQIVND (reference sequence). The CDR3 has 17 residues. CDR3 nucleotide sequence: TGTGCCAGTAGTATAGTTGGGGCCGACTTGAGCTCCTACGAGCAGTACTTC. This translates into CASSIVGADLSSYEQYF.

The chain has TRBV7-9 and TRBJ2-2, with 13 bases fitting TRBD2. CDR3 length equals 17 residues. Germline V gene sequence: CDR1 SEHNR, CDR2 FQNEAQ (reference sequence). The ends lost 5 bases at V and 5 bases at J; junction bases unmatched: 8. CDR3 in amino acids: CASSVKGLAGETGELFF. The CDR3 nucleotides read TGTGCCAGCAGCGTGAAAGGACTAGCGGGAGAGACCGGGGAGCTGTTTTTT.

For the CDR3, the DNA is TGTGCCAGCAGCCCCGACAGGGTAGGGCAGCCCCAGCATTTT. This translates into CASSPDRVGQPQHF. The genes are TRBV7-9 and TRBJ1-5, with 7 bases aligning to TRBD1. The CDR3 covers 14 residues. CDR1 and CDR2 from the germline V gene are SEHNR and FQNEAQ (reference sequence). V lost 5 bases, J lost 7 bases, and 8 bases stayed unmatched.

This chain connects TRBV5-4 to TRBJ1-4, with D perhaps TRBD1 (6 bases). The CDR3 runs 15 residues. Germline V CDR1 and CDR2: SGHNT, YYREEE (reference sequence). Trimming cost V 3 bases and J 6 bases, with 15 bases left between them. The CDR3 sequence: CASSYDGTPHEKLFF. CDR3 nucleotides: TGTGCCAGCAGCTACGACGGGACACCACATGAAAAACTGTTTTTT. Variable domain in full (rest from reference TRBV5-4 and TRBJ1-4): ETGVTQSPTHLIKTRGQQVTLRCSSQSGHNTVSWYQQALGQGPQFIFQYYREEENGRGNFPPRFSGLQFPNYSSELNVNALELDDSALYLCASSYDGTPHEKLFFGSGTQLSVL.

The CDR3 DNA reads TGTGCCAGCGGACAGGACATCTACACTGAAGCTTTCTTT. Its translation: CASGQDIYTEAFF. This sequence joins TRBV6-1 and TRBJ1-1; 7 nucleotides match TRBD1. The CDR3 is made up of 13 amino acids. J lost 3 bases, V lost 8 bases, and 6 bases had no gene match. CDR1 and CDR2 from the germline V gene are MNHNS and SASEGT.

The V gene is TRBV6-5, the J gene TRBJ1-1, with no clear D. The germline V gene encodes CDR1 MNHEY and CDR2 SVGAGI. The CDR3 extends over 14 amino acids. V lost 3 bases to trimming and J lost 2 bases, with 10 bases between them. The CDR3 spells CASSYRRRNTEAFF. CDR3 bases: TGTGCCAGCAGTTATAGGCGGAGAAACACTGAAGCTTTCTTT.

The chain recombines TRBV28 with TRBJ1-2; a possible D gene is TRBD1 (5 bases). From germline, CDR1 is MDHEN and CDR2 SYDVKM. Trimming pared 10 bases from V and 5 bases from J, leaving 14 bases between. The CDR3 totals 12 residues. CDR3 protein: CATEPQDYGYTF. For the CDR3, the DNA is TGTGCCACCGAACCACAGGATTATGGCTACACCTTC.

This chain joins TRBV29-1 and TRBJ1-2; weak D call: TRBD1 (5 bases). From germline, CDR1 is SQVTM and CDR2 ANQGSEA. V was pared by 4 bases and J by 4 bases, with 19 bases between. This CDR3 has 15 amino acids. The CDR3 region has the DNA TGCAGCGTTGCGCCCCAGGACACGTCCGGCTATGGCTACACCTTC. It is translated as CSVAPQDTSGYGYTF. The complete variable domain, with remaining parts taken from reference TRBV29-1 and TRBJ1-2, reads SAVISQKPSRDICQRGTSLTIQCQVDSQVTMMFWYRQQPGQSLTLIATANQGSEATYESGFVIDKFPISRPNLTFSTLTVSNMSPEDSSIYLCSVAPQDTSGYGYTFGSGTRLTVV.

The rearrangement uses TRBV10-3 and TRBJ2-1, with D possibly being TRBD2 (7 bases). This CDR3 is 16 amino acids long. V lost 6 bases and J lost 0, with 15 bases in between. Germline V CDR1 and CDR2: ENHRY, SYGVKD. Here the CDR3 reads CAIRGGGSNSYNEQFF. DNA for the CDR3: TGTGCCATCAGGGGGGGCGGGAGCAACTCCTACAATGAGCAGTTCTTC.

V usage is TRBV7-2 and J usage is TRBJ2-2; D call uncertain. V dropped 1 base and J dropped 4 bases, with 13 bases sitting between them. CDR1 and CDR2 (germline): SGHTA, FQGNSA. This CDR3 comprises 16 residues. In DNA, the CDR3 is TGTGCCAGCAGCTTAGGTCGCGTCAGCGCCACCGGGGAGCTGTTTTTT. Translated, it gives CASSLGRVSATGELFF. Using reference TRBV7-2 and TRBJ2-2 for the parts outside the CDR3, the full variable domain is GAGVSQSPSNKVTEKGKDVELRCDPISGHTALYWYRQSLGQGLEFLIYFQGNSAPDKSGLPSDRFSAERTGGSVSTLTIQRTQQEDSAVYLCASSLGRVSATGELFFGEGSRLTVL.

Of note for this clone: The sample contains more than one DNA sequence encoding this CDR3. V gene TRBV27 combines with J gene TRBJ1-2; TRBD1 matches 7 bases. This CDR3 contains 13 residues. V trimming: 6 bases; J trimming: 8 bases; junction bases outside the gene matches: 9. Germline V gene lookup returns CDR1 MNHEY and CDR2 SMNVEV (reference sequence). CDR3 sequence reads: CASRLGGVGGYTF. The CDR3 DNA reads TGTGCCAGCAGATTAGGGGGCGTTGGCGGCTACACCTTC.

The genes are TRBV9 and TRBJ1-2; TRBD1 might be the D (5 bases). Germline CDR1 reads SGDLS; CDR2 reads YYNGEE. Trimming cost V 7 bases and J 1 base, with 8 bases left between them. This CDR3 has 12 residues. In nucleotides, the CDR3 is TGTGCCAGCCCGGGGGGTAACTATGGCTACACCTTC. This encodes CASPGGNYGYTF.

The chain recombines TRBV15 with TRBJ1-2; no reliable D call. Germline CDR1 reads LNHNV; CDR2 reads YYDKDF (reference sequence). Trimming pared 4 bases from V and 4 bases from J, leaving 16 bases between. The CDR3 is made up of 15 amino acids. CDR3 nucleotide sequence: TGTGCCACCAGCACCCAACGGTCTGGTTCCTATGGCTACACCTTC. Its protein product is CATSTQRSGSYGYTF.

The chain couples TRBV6-2 or TRBV6-3 to TRBJ1-1; 7 bases map to TRBD1. CDR3 size: 13 residues. Germline V gene data show CDR1 as MNHEY and CDR2 as SVGEGT. Unmatched junction bases numbered 5, after V lost 6 bases and J lost 4 bases. This chain's CDR3 is CASSKAGGTEAFF. The DNA of the CDR3 is TGTGCCAGCAGCAAGGCAGGGGGCACTGAAGCTTTCTTT.